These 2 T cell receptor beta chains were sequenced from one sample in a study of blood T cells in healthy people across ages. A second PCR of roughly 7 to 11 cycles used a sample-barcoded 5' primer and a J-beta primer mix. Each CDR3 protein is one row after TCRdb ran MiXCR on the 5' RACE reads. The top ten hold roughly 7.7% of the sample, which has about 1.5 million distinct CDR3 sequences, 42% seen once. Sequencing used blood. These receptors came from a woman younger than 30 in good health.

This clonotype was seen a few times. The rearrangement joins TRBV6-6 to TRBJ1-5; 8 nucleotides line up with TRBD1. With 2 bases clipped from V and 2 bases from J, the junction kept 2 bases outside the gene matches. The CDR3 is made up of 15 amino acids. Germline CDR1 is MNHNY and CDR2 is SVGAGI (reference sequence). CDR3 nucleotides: TGTGCCAGCAGTTACCTGACAGGGGGCAATCAGCCCCAGCATTTT. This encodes CASSYLTGGNQPQHF.

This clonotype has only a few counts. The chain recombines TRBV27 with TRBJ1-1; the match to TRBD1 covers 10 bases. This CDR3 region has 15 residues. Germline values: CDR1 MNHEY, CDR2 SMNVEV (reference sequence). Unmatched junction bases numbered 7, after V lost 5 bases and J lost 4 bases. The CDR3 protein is CASSPDRGLGTEAFF. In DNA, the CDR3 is TGTGCCAGCAGTCCCGACAGGGGGCTGGGCACTGAAGCTTTCTTT.